A single sample gave rise to the 24 T cell receptor beta chains below, sequenced in a study of blood T cell repertoires in COVID-19. Some clones are missing from TCRdb's copy, which holds only in-frame ones; the method was immunoSEQ multiplex PCR. This sample has 20,000 to 25,000 clones, with around 90% found just once. Sequenced sample: peripheral blood. These receptors were obtained from a human donor with active COVID-19. The donor label of this sample is uncertain.

V usage is TRBV14 and J usage is TRBJ2-5; 10 bases are a match to TRBD1. Germline CDR1 SGHDN, CDR2 FVKESK. With V trimmed by 0 bases and J by 7 bases, 8 bases remained unmatched. The CDR3 runs to 16 residues. CDR3 sequence (DNA): TGTGCCAGCAGCCAAGATCGACAGGGGGCGACAGGGACCCAGTACTTC. It translates to CASSQDRQGATGTQYF.

The rearrangement joins TRBV11-3 to TRBJ2-3, with TRBD1 matching 7 bases. Germline trimming cut 5 bases from V and 3 bases from J; bases unmatched to any gene: 8. The CDR3 consists of 15 residues. CDR1 is SGHNT and CDR2 is YENEEA in the germline V gene. The CDR3 region is CASSGWPGQTDTQYF. Here the CDR3 DNA reads TGTGCCAGCAGCGGATGGCCGGGACAGACAGATACGCAGTATTTT.

The rearrangement links TRBV30 to TRBJ1-1, with D hard to call. Germline loops: CDR1 GTSNPN, CDR2 SVGIG (reference sequence). V gave up 2 bases and J gave up 7 bases, with 8 bases separating them. This CDR3 has 11 residues. In DNA, the CDR3 is TGTGCCTGGAGTCTAACGTTTGAAGCTTTCTTT. Translated, it gives CAWSLTFEAFF.

The chain employs TRBV15 and TRBJ2-4, with D possibly being TRBD2 (6 bases). Trimming removed 0 bases from V and 0 bases from J, with 12 bases in between. The CDR3 has 17 amino acids. The germline V gene encodes CDR1 LNHNV and CDR2 YYDKDF (reference sequence). CDR3 protein: CATSRDQAGLAKNIQYF. The CDR3 DNA follows: TGTGCCACCAGCAGAGATCAGGCGGGACTAGCCAAAAACATTCAGTACTTC. The whole variable domain, remainder taken from reference TRBV15 and TRBJ2-4, is DAMVIQNPRYQVTQFGKPVTLSCSQTLNHNVMYWYQQKSSQAPKLLFHYYDKDFNNEADTPDNFQSRRPNTSFCFLDIRSPGLGDTAMYLCATSRDQAGLAKNIQYFGAGTRLSVL.

This clone was picked up a small number of times. V usage is TRBV5-6 and J usage is TRBJ2-3, with TRBD1 identical over 8 bases. The junction had 6 bases not matched to a gene; V was cut back by 3 bases and J by 3 bases. Germline values: CDR1 SGHDT, CDR2 YYEEEE. This CDR3 has 15 residues. The CDR3 is CASSSTGAVTDTQYF. DNA for the CDR3: TGTGCCAGCAGCTCGACAGGGGCGGTAACAGATACGCAGTATTTT.

The chain links TRBV29-1 to TRBJ1-5; D is perhaps TRBD1 (5 bases). The length of the CDR3 is 14 residues. The germline gives CDR1 SQVTM, CDR2 ANQGSEA. V lost 7 bases, J lost 2 bases, and 15 bases lay in between. The CDR3 DNA is TGCAGCGCCCGGGACGGCGGGGGCAATCAGCCCCAGCATTTT. Protein product: CSARDGGGNQPQHF.

The chain carries TRBV18 and TRBJ1-2; D perhaps matches TRBD1 (5 bases). Germline CDR1 and CDR2: KGHSH and LQKENI. The germline V and J ends were trimmed by 2 bases and 8 bases, with 15 bases remaining between them. The CDR3 runs 14 residues. The CDR3 sequence: CASSPAVGDRGYTF. Written as DNA, the CDR3 is TGTGCCAGCTCACCAGCCGTAGGAGACAGAGGCTACACCTTC. Full variable domain (rest looked up from reference TRBV18 and TRBJ1-2): NAGVMQNPRHLVRRRGQEARLRCSPMKGHSHVYWYRQLPEEGLKFMVYLQKENIIDESGMPKERFSAEFPKEGPSILRIQQVVRGDSAAYFCASSPAVGDRGYTFGSGTRLTVV.

The chain joins TRBV20-1 to TRBJ1-1, with TRBD1 matching over 7 bases. The CDR3 is made up of 13 amino acids. Germline CDR1 reads DFQATT; CDR2 reads SNEGSKA (reference sequence). The V gene end was trimmed by 5 bases and the J gene end by 1 base; junction bases not matched to a gene: 4. CDR3 nucleotides: TGCAGTGCTTGTGACAGGGCGAACACTGAAGCTTTCTTT. Translated: CSACDRANTEAFF.

CDR3 amino acids: CASSQGQGRGQPQHF. The CDR3 DNA is TGTGCCAGCAGTCAAGGACAGGGCAGGGGGCAGCCCCAGCATTTT. The chain couples TRBV27 to TRBJ1-5; 8 bases fit TRBD1. V dropped 5 bases and J dropped 7; count of bases not matched to a gene: 10. The CDR3 runs to 15 residues. Germline CDR1 and CDR2: MNHEY and SMNVEV (reference sequence).

The chain is built from TRBV11-2 and TRBJ2-7; 9 bases line up with TRBD1. Germline CDR1 and CDR2: SGHAT and FQNNGV. The CDR3 length is 15 residues. Germline trimming cut 1 base from V and 2 bases from J; bases unmatched to any gene: 3. DNA of the CDR3: TGTGCCAGCAGCTTAGGGACAGGGGCCCCCTACGAGCAGTACTTC. Translated: CASSLGTGAPYEQYF.

This rearrangement joins TRBV5-6 to TRBJ2-1; D perhaps matches TRBD1 (6 bases). This CDR3 has 16 residues. Between the trimmed V and J ends, which lost 5 bases and 14 bases, there was a span of 29 bases. Germline CDR1 and CDR2: SGHDT and YYEEEE. The CDR3 DNA follows: TGTGCCAGCAGATATTTCGACAGGCCTACATTTCCCGAAAAGTTCTTC. Protein product: CASRYFDRPTFPEKFF.

This chain joins TRBV14 and TRBJ2-7; D not certain. V was clipped by 0 bases and J by 4 bases, with 13 bases between them. This CDR3 has 15 residues. Per germline, CDR1 SGHDN and CDR2 FVKESK. CDR3 bases: TGTGCCAGCAGCCAAGATGGTGCTATCGCGTACGAGCAGTACTTC. This translates into CASSQDGAIAYEQYF.

The chain has TRBV6-1 and TRBJ2-6, with no clear D. This CDR3 region has 15 residues. The germline V gene has CDR1 MNHNS and CDR2 SASEGT. Trimming took 2 bases from V and 1 from J, leaving 6 bases between them. The CDR3: CASSERSSGANVLTF. DNA of the CDR3: TGTGCCAGCAGTGAACGGTCTTCTGGGGCCAACGTCCTGACTTTC.

The chain joins TRBV6-5 to TRBJ1-5; D possibly corresponds to TRBD1 (5 bases). The germline V gene encodes CDR1 MNHEY and CDR2 SVGAGI. Trimming removed 6 bases from V and 4 bases from J, with 10 bases in between. The CDR3 runs 13 residues. The CDR3 is CASRDTINQPQHF. The CDR3 DNA follows: TGTGCCAGCAGGGACACAATAAATCAGCCCCAGCATTTT.

This clone has just a few counts. The V and J genes are TRBV19 and TRBJ1-5, with D perhaps TRBD1 (6 bases). This CDR3 contains 16 residues. V shed 5 bases and J shed 0 bases, with 14 bases lying between them. In germline, CDR1 is LNHDA, CDR2 SQIVND (reference sequence). CDR3 nucleotides: TGTGCCAGTAGTCCACAAGACAGGATTAGCAATCAGCCCCAGCATTTT. Translated: CASSPQDRISNQPQHF.

The chain recombines TRBV5-4 with TRBJ2-5; 10 nucleotides agree with TRBD2. Looked up from germline, CDR1 is SGHNT and CDR2 is YYREEE (reference sequence). V dropped 4 bases and J dropped 2; count of bases not matched to a gene: 8. The CDR3 totals 16 residues. The chain's CDR3 is CASSPNLAGVQETQYF. The CDR3 nucleotides are TGTGCCAGCAGCCCGAACCTAGCGGGGGTACAAGAGACCCAGTACTTC.

This chain connects TRBV19 to TRBJ2-1; D perhaps matches TRBD1 (6 bases). Germline-derived CDR1 and CDR2 are LNHDA and SQIVND (reference sequence). V was cut by 2 bases and J by 9 bases, with 8 bases left in between. The CDR3 consists of 12 residues. CDR3 protein: CASSISDSEQFF. CDR3 nucleotides: TGTGCCAGTAGTATATCGGACAGTGAGCAGTTCTTC.

This clone was seen once. V gene TRBV11-2 combines with J gene TRBJ2-7; D may be TRBD2 (6 bases). The germline V gene has CDR1 SGHAT and CDR2 FQNNGV. V lost 5 bases to trimming and J lost 3 bases, with 14 bases between them. This CDR3 region has 14 residues. Written as DNA, the CDR3 is TGTGCCAGCAGCAGCAGGGACTCCTTCTACGAGCAGTACTTC. This translates into CASSSRDSFYEQYF.

This clone came up once. The chain links TRBV30 to TRBJ2-7, with D unclear. CDR1 GTSNPN and CDR2 SVGIG come from the germline V gene (reference sequence). The CDR3 totals 11 residues. V dropped 1 base and J dropped 4 bases, with 5 bases sitting between them. The CDR3 sequence: CAWSDQYEQYF. The CDR3 DNA follows: TGTGCCTGGAGTGACCAGTACGAGCAGTACTTC. Supplemented by reference TRBV30 and TRBJ2-7, the full variable domain reads SQTIHQWPATLVQPVGSPLSLECTVEGTSNPNLYWYRQAAGRGLQLLFYSVGIGQISSEVPQNLSASRPQDRQFILSSKKLLLSDSGFYLCAWSDQYEQYFGPGTRLTVT.

This clone has just a few counts. The gene calls are TRBV9 and TRBJ2-2; TRBD1 is a possible D gene (7 bases). Per germline, CDR1 SGDLS and CDR2 YYNGEE. The V end was cut by 3 bases, the J end by 6 bases, with 15 bases between. The CDR3 extends over 15 amino acids. The CDR3 region is CASSAYGRGAGELFF. The CDR3 DNA reads TGTGCCAGCAGCGCCTACGGCAGGGGGGCCGGGGAGCTGTTTTTT.

V and J are TRBV28 and TRBJ2-2; TRBD1 matches at 9 bases. Germline-derived CDR1 and CDR2 are MDHEN and SYDVKM. With V trimmed by 6 bases and J by 6 bases, 8 bases remained unmatched. The CDR3 is made up of 15 amino acids. CDR3 amino acids: CASRLTGGISGELFF. CDR3 coding DNA: TGTGCCAGCAGATTGACAGGGGGAATATCCGGGGAGCTGTTTTTT.

This chain connects TRBV9 to TRBJ2-7; 7 bases agree with TRBD2. Germline V gene lookup returns CDR1 SGDLS and CDR2 YYNGEE. This CDR3 has 11 amino acids. V shed 7 bases and J 5 bases; nucleotides not matched to a gene: 3. This CDR3 is CASGGVHEQYF. CDR3 in DNA: TGTGCCAGCGGGGGGGTACACGAGCAGTACTTC.

V usage is TRBV4-1 and J usage is TRBJ2-1; 8 nucleotides align to TRBD2. The CDR3 has 17 residues. Germline-derived CDR1 and CDR2 are MGHRA and YSYEKL. Losses at the gene ends were 3 bases for V and 7 bases for J; bases not matched to a gene: 14. The CDR3 reads CASSQDREGPFLNEQFF. The CDR3 coding sequence is TGCGCCAGCAGCCAGGACCGGGAGGGGCCATTTTTAAATGAGCAGTTCTTC.

The V and J genes are TRBV13 and TRBJ2-1; 7 bases align to TRBD1. Germline V gene lookup returns CDR1 PRHDT and CDR2 FYEKMQ (reference sequence). J lost 3 bases, V lost 5 bases, and 4 bases had no gene match. CDR3 size: 14 residues. CDR3 DNA: TGTGCCAGCAGCCCAGGACAGGTCTACAATGAGCAGTTCTTC. Translation gives CASSPGQVYNEQFF. Drawing the rest from reference TRBV13 and TRBJ2-1, the complete variable domain is AAGVIQSPRHLIKEKRETATLKCYPIPRHDTVYWYQQGPGQDPQFLISFYEKMQSDKGSIPDRFSAQQFSDYHSELNMSSLELGDSALYFCASSPGQVYNEQFFGPGTRLTVL.